This TCR beta chain was captured in a study of blood T cell repertoires in COVID-19. For the study at large: Material from acute and convalescent COVID-19 was sourced from the United States, Italy and Spain. Sources were T cells, B-cell-depleted T cells, or PBMCs; the material itself was cDNA or gDNA.

Trimming left V 6 bases short and J 3 bases short, with 12 bases between. Germline values: CDR1 SGHNT, CDR2 YYREEE (reference sequence). The CDR3 consists of 13 residues. One Seattle source followed patients from active infection through their disease course. Source study methods: Quantification of nucleated cells was approximated via reference gene primer amplification. The table came from immunoSEQ multiplex PCR; TCRdb's copy has only in-frame clones and leaves some out. The V and J calls and clone size are taken from that table; D and trimming were inferred from the DNA. The sample lists about 410,000 clones; approximately 90% were seen once.

The sequence was collected from a woman aged 35 to 49 with COVID-19, enrolled during active disease. The source material was peripheral blood. The rearrangement joins TRBV5-4 to TRBJ1-1; D uncertain. The CDR3 sequence: CASTSWRDTEAFF. As DNA, the CDR3 is TGTGCCAGCACCAGTTGGCGGGACACTGAAGCTTTCTTT.